Each of the 2 T cell receptor beta chains below was sequenced from the same sample in a study of CXCR3-negative and CXCR3-positive naive CD8 T cells (dated by TCRdb to the late 2010s). The full study reports these points: TRB CDR3s from CXCR3-positive naive cells showed higher hydrophobicity (lower Kidera factor 4), lower energy, and higher strength and volume indices than CXCR3-negative naive cells.

For these receptors, no antigen is known. TCRdb records NextSeq 550 as the sequencer. The Human TCR Profiling Kit (MiLaboratory) was used to prepare UMI-labeled 5' RACE TRB cDNA libraries. Following reprocessing of the reads by TCRdb, the data hold one row per CDR3 protein sequence and no DNA is available. The sample's table lists a count of some 85,000 distinct CDR3 sequences. 0.5% to 0.6% of the sample is held by the ten biggest clonotypes. Material: naive CXCR3+ CD8+ T cells from blood. The cell subset or site label here, explained by the study, means: CD45RO-CCR7+CD27+CD95- naive CD8+ T cells expressing CXCR3 (TNR3+). The receptors were gathered from a human donor in good health. Some clones in this sample may be carry-over from other donors' samples.

The V gene is TRBV28, the J gene TRBJ1-5. Per germline, CDR1 MDHEN and CDR2 SYDVKM. This CDR3 region has 14 residues. This CDR3 is CASSPTMVGQPQHF.

The chain joins TRBV13 to TRBJ1-3; TCRdb selects TRBD1, and the lack of DNA leaves this call unchecked. In germline, CDR1 is PRHDT, CDR2 FYEKMQ (reference sequence). The CDR3 has 16 residues. Here the CDR3 reads CASSFGTGESGNTIYF.